This TCR beta chain was recorded in a study of T cell changes during pregnancy in multiple sclerosis (dated by TCRdb to the late 2010s). Regarding the study in general: In women with multiple sclerosis, the researchers looked at how the T cell repertoire shifted as pregnancy progressed.

V is clipped by 7 bases and J by 1 base, and the sequence between their germline boundaries is 13 bases long. Taken from cysteine to phenylalanine, the CDR3 has 14 residues. Just the 42-base CDR3 DNA is kept, in frame starting at base 1. The germline V gene (reference sequence) provides CDR1 MNHNY and CDR2 SVGAGI. Libraries came from the immunoSEQ multiplex PCR assay. The clones in this table, taken by TCRdb from immuneACCESS, are in-frame only. Not every clone is retained; where verified, under half of the shortfall comes from an unresolved V gene, and the cause of the rest is unknown. This sample gives roughly 35,000 clones in total; 85% to 95% of them show up just once. The ten top clones hold 0.43% of the sample. Concerning this clone: No antigen is known for it. Nothing much larger sits one base from this clone, and base qualities are not available.

This receptor chain uses TRBV6-6 and TRBJ1-1; the D gene is unclear. The sample in question was CD4+ T cells from peripheral blood mononuclear cells, obtained in the third trimester of pregnancy. The source is a female donor in good health, enrolled as a control in a pregnancy study. The nucleotide sequence is TGTGCCAGCACCCTAAACGCCCAGAACACTGAAGCTTTCTTT. Translated, this is CASTLNAQNTEAFF.